This TCR beta chain was recorded in a study of OX40 agonist ivuxolimab in advanced cancers. For the study at large: Partial responses were recorded for three patients, including one with hepatocellular carcinoma and two with cutaneous melanoma.

The assay was immunoSEQ multiplex PCR, and TCRdb's table has in-frame clones only and misses some. This sample has 50,000 to 60,000 clones; about nine tenths occur once, and the top ten carry roughly 4.5%. The length of the CDR3 is 14 residues. The germline V gene has CDR1 MNHEY and CDR2 SVGAGI. The V gene end was trimmed by 5 bases and the J gene end by 4 bases; junction bases not matched to a gene: 7. The V and J genes are TRBV6-5 and TRBJ2-7; 8 bases line up with TRBD2. The TCR was taken from an adult with an advanced solid tumor such as melanoma, head and neck, liver or kidney cancer. The sample consisted of CD4+ or CD8+ T cells sorted from blood, taken in a trial of the OX40 agonist ivuxolimab. The CDR3: CASSPAGGRYEQYF. CDR3 coding DNA: TGTGCCAGCAGTCCGGCGGGCGGGAGGTACGAGCAGTACTTC.